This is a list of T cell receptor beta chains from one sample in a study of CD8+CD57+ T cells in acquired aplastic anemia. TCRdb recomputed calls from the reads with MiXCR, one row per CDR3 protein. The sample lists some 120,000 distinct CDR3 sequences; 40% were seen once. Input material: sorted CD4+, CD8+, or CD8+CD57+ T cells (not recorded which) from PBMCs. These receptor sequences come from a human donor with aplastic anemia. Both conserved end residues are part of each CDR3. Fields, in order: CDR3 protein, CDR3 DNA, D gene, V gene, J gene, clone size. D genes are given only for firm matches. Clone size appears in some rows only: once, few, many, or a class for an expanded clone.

CDR3 protein: CAISAGTAYEQYF; CDR3 DNA: TGTGCCATCAGTGCAGGTACAGCTTACGAGCAGTACTTC; D gene: -; V gene: TRBV10-3; J gene: TRBJ2-7; clone size: -
CDR3 protein: CASSLNRDAGELFF; CDR3 DNA: TGTGCCAGCAGCTTAAACAGGGACGCCGGGGAGCTGTTTTTT; D gene: -; V gene: TRBV7-2; J gene: TRBJ2-2; clone size: many
CDR3 protein: CATSTTSYDQPQHF; CDR3 DNA: TGTGCCACCAGCACCACAAGCTACGATCAGCCCCAGCATTTT; D gene: -; V gene: TRBV24-1; J gene: TRBJ1-5; clone size: many
CDR3 protein: CASSDYVPLLGRTEAFF; CDR3 DNA: TGTGCCAGCAGTGACTATGTACCCTTGCTGGGGAGAACTGAAGCTTTCTTT; D gene: -; V gene: TRBV10-3; J gene: TRBJ1-1; clone size: -
CDR3 protein: CASSGQQNQPQHF; CDR3 DNA: TGTGCCAGCAGTGGACAGCAAAATCAGCCCCAGCATTTT; D gene: -; V gene: TRBV11-2; J gene: TRBJ1-5; clone size: -
CDR3 protein: CAWSVPVGVQETQYF; CDR3 DNA: TGTGCCTGGAGTGTTCCCGTAGGGGTCCAAGAGACCCAGTACTTC; D gene: -; V gene: TRBV30; J gene: TRBJ2-5; clone size: -
CDR3 protein: CASHRVRGAHNEQFF; CDR3 DNA: TGTGCCAGCCATCGCGTCCGGGGGGCCCACAATGAGCAGTTCTTC; D gene: -; V gene: TRBV7-2; J gene: TRBJ2-1; clone size: many
CDR3 protein: CAISGGDRGTDTQYF; CDR3 DNA: TGTGCCATCAGTGGAGGGGACAGGGGCACAGATACGCAGTATTTT; D gene: TRBD1; V gene: TRBV10-3; J gene: TRBJ2-3; clone size: -
CDR3 protein: CASSAQGGNSPLHF; CDR3 DNA: TGCGCCAGCAGCGCACAGGGGGGTAATTCACCCCTCCACTTT; D gene: TRBD1; V gene: TRBV10-1; J gene: TRBJ1-6; clone size: few
CDR3 protein: CASSLVTQGFYEQYF; CDR3 DNA: TGTGCCAGCAGTTTAGTAACACAAGGGTTCTACGAGCAGTACTTC; D gene: -; V gene: TRBV12-3/TRBV12-4; J gene: TRBJ2-7; clone size: -
CDR3 protein: CASSLFEGIGEQFF; CDR3 DNA: TGTGCCAGCAGTTTATTTGAGGGAATAGGTGAGCAGTTCTTC; D gene: -; V gene: TRBV12-3/TRBV12-4; J gene: TRBJ2-1; clone size: few
CDR3 protein: CASSLRPNTGELFF; CDR3 DNA: TGTGCCAGCAGCTTACGTCCGAACACCGGGGAGCTGTTTTTT; D gene: -; V gene: TRBV7-2; J gene: TRBJ2-2; clone size: many
CDR3 protein: CASSPLGVNEQYF; CDR3 DNA: TGTGCCAGCAGCCCTCTTGGCGTCAATGAGCAGTACTTC; D gene: -; V gene: TRBV7-2; J gene: TRBJ2-7; clone size: -
CDR3 protein: CASSLERPGGGSSYEQYF; CDR3 DNA: TGTGCCAGCAGCTTGGAGCGGCCAGGGGGAGGGAGCTCCTACGAGCAGTACTTC; D gene: -; V gene: TRBV5-5; J gene: TRBJ2-7; clone size: many
CDR3 protein: CATSSGTSTDIQYF; CDR3 DNA: TGTGCCACCTCGTCCGGGACTAGCACGGACATTCAGTACTTC; D gene: TRBD2; V gene: TRBV15; J gene: TRBJ2-4; clone size: once
CDR3 protein: CAISGGQGNYGYTF; CDR3 DNA: TGTGCCATCAGCGGCGGACAGGGAAACTATGGCTACACCTTC; D gene: TRBD1; V gene: TRBV10-3; J gene: TRBJ1-2; clone size: -
CDR3 protein: CASSQGNQETQYF; CDR3 DNA: TGTGCCAGCAGCCAGGGGAACCAAGAGACCCAGTACTTC; D gene: -; V gene: TRBV3-1; J gene: TRBJ2-5; clone size: many
CDR3 protein: CATSDPGGETQYF; CDR3 DNA: TGTGCCACCAGCGATCCCGGGGGGGAGACCCAGTACTTC; D gene: TRBD2; V gene: TRBV15; J gene: TRBJ2-5; clone size: many
CDR3 protein: CASSLNQGATEAFF; CDR3 DNA: TGTGCCAGCAGCTTAAACCAGGGGGCAACTGAAGCTTTCTTT; D gene: TRBD1; V gene: TRBV7-2; J gene: TRBJ1-1; clone size: many
CDR3 protein: CASSSPAGREHF; CDR3 DNA: TGTGCCAGCAGTTCCCCCGCGGGGAGGGAGCACTTC; D gene: TRBD2; V gene: TRBV28; J gene: TRBJ2-7; clone size: many
CDR3 protein: CASSPQGVGSLGLSYEQYF; CDR3 DNA: TGTGCCAGCAGCCCACAGGGGGTCGGCTCATTAGGTCTTTCCTACGAGCAGTACTTC; D gene: TRBD1; V gene: TRBV11-2; J gene: TRBJ2-7; clone size: many
CDR3 protein: CSARSVIGWAYEQYF; CDR3 DNA: TGCAGTGCTAGAAGTGTGATTGGCTGGGCTTACGAGCAGTACTTC; D gene: -; V gene: TRBV20-1; J gene: TRBJ2-7; clone size: many
CDR3 protein: CATSRGQGAASYEQYF; CDR3 DNA: TGTGCCACCAGCAGAGGACAGGGGGCGGCTTCCTACGAGCAGTACTTC; D gene: TRBD1; V gene: TRBV15; J gene: TRBJ2-7; clone size: few
CDR3 protein: CSARGPAANEQFF; CDR3 DNA: TGCAGTGCTAGAGGACCGGCAGCAAATGAGCAGTTCTTC; D gene: -; V gene: TRBV20-1; J gene: TRBJ2-1; clone size: -
CDR3 protein: CAIRDRGYEQYF; CDR3 DNA: TGTGCCATCAGGGATAGGGGATACGAGCAGTACTTC; D gene: -; V gene: TRBV10-3; J gene: TRBJ2-7; clone size: -
CDR3 protein: CVSSFSGGAGKNIQYF; CDR3 DNA: TGTGTCAGCAGTTTTAGCGGGGGGGCGGGCAAAAACATTCAGTACTTC; D gene: TRBD2; V gene: TRBV6-2/TRBV6-3; J gene: TRBJ2-4; clone size: -
CDR3 protein: CSVEGRSSYNEQFF; CDR3 DNA: TGCAGCGTTGAAGGCAGGAGCTCCTACAATGAGCAGTTCTTC; D gene: -; V gene: TRBV29-1; J gene: TRBJ2-1; clone size: -
CDR3 protein: CASSDRGQGEETQYF; CDR3 DNA: TGTGCCAGCAGTGATAGGGGACAGGGAGAAGAGACCCAGTACTTC; D gene: TRBD1; V gene: TRBV2; J gene: TRBJ2-5; clone size: -
CDR3 protein: CASSYGDRVVSPLHF; CDR3 DNA: TGTGCCAGCAGTTACGGCGACAGGGTCGTCTCACCCCTCCACTTT; D gene: TRBD1; V gene: TRBV6-2/TRBV6-3; J gene: TRBJ1-6; clone size: many
CDR3 protein: CASSLEGGPTDTQYF; CDR3 DNA: TGTGCCAGCAGCTTAGAGGGAGGGCCCACAGATACGCAGTATTTT; D gene: TRBD2; V gene: TRBV7-2; J gene: TRBJ2-3; clone size: many
CDR3 protein: CATSPGTTSTDTQYF; CDR3 DNA: TGTGCCACCTCCCCCGGGACTACCAGCACAGATACGCAGTATTTT; D gene: TRBD2; V gene: TRBV19; J gene: TRBJ2-3; clone size: -
CDR3 protein: CASRAIRLAEETQYF; CDR3 DNA: TGTGCCAGCAGAGCCATACGGCTAGCGGAAGAGACCCAGTACTTC; D gene: TRBD2; V gene: TRBV25-1; J gene: TRBJ2-5; clone size: -
CDR3 protein: CASLPRTGYTEAFF; CDR3 DNA: TGTGCCAGCCTACCCAGGACAGGGTACACTGAAGCTTTCTTT; D gene: TRBD1; V gene: TRBV19; J gene: TRBJ1-1; clone size: -
CDR3 protein: CASSSGRGGSDGYTF; CDR3 DNA: TGTGCCAGCAGTTCAGGGCGTGGCGGGTCGGATGGCTACACCTTC; D gene: -; V gene: TRBV12-3/TRBV12-4; J gene: TRBJ1-2; clone size: many
CDR3 protein: CASSLEGAGTQYF; CDR3 DNA: TGTGCCAGCAGCCTAGAGGGGGCCGGTACGCAGTATTTT; D gene: TRBD1; V gene: TRBV14; J gene: TRBJ2-3; clone size: -
CDR3 protein: CSVRLAGEFQETQYF; CDR3 DNA: TGCAGCGTCCGATTAGCGGGGGAGTTCCAAGAGACCCAGTACTTC; D gene: TRBD2; V gene: TRBV29-1; J gene: TRBJ2-5; clone size: many
CDR3 protein: CASSLDREGQPQHF; CDR3 DNA: TGTGCCAGCAGTTTGGACAGGGAAGGTCAGCCCCAGCATTTT; D gene: TRBD1; V gene: TRBV2; J gene: TRBJ1-5; clone size: many
CDR3 protein: CASSQGQVGLEKLFF; CDR3 DNA: TGCGCCAGCAGCCAAGGACAGGTCGGCCTGGAAAAACTGTTTTTT; D gene: -; V gene: TRBV4-1; J gene: TRBJ1-4; clone size: -
CDR3 protein: CASSPDRGLNSPLHF; CDR3 DNA: TGTGCCAGCAGCCCTGACAGGGGGCTTAATTCACCCCTCCACTTT; D gene: TRBD1; V gene: TRBV11-3; J gene: TRBJ1-6; clone size: -
CDR3 protein: CASSLFSLAGDSYEQYF; CDR3 DNA: TGTGCCAGCAGTTTATTTTCACTAGCGGGAGACTCCTACGAGCAGTACTTC; D gene: TRBD2; V gene: TRBV28; J gene: TRBJ2-7; clone size: -
CDR3 protein: CASSPGGTGGPPEQYF; CDR3 DNA: TGCGCCAGCAGCCCCGGCGGGACAGGGGGACCCCCCGAGCAGTACTTC; D gene: TRBD1; V gene: TRBV4-3; J gene: TRBJ2-7; clone size: -
CDR3 protein: CASRRDSTDTQYF; CDR3 DNA: TGTGCCAGCAGACGGGACTCCACAGATACGCAGTATTTT; D gene: -; V gene: TRBV7-9; J gene: TRBJ2-3; clone size: -
CDR3 protein: CASSLGTGGNEQFF; CDR3 DNA: TGTGCCAGCAGCTTAGGGACAGGGGGCAATGAGCAGTTCTTC; D gene: TRBD1; V gene: TRBV7-9; J gene: TRBJ2-1; clone size: many
CDR3 protein: CAWNHPGGRGNTIYF; CDR3 DNA: TGTGCCTGGAATCATCCGGGAGGAAGGGGAAACACCATATATTTT; D gene: -; V gene: TRBV30; J gene: TRBJ1-3; clone size: few
CDR3 protein: CASSAYRGIQYF; CDR3 DNA: TGTGCCAGCAGTGCGTACAGGGGAATTCAGTACTTC; D gene: TRBD1; V gene: TRBV2; J gene: TRBJ2-4; clone size: once
CDR3 protein: CASSQDGVNEQFF; CDR3 DNA: TGTGCCAGCAGCCAAGACGGCGTTAATGAGCAGTTCTTC; D gene: -; V gene: TRBV4-2; J gene: TRBJ2-1; clone size: -
CDR3 protein: CASSRTSGGFTGELFF; CDR3 DNA: TGCGCCAGCAGCCGAACTAGCGGGGGGTTCACCGGGGAGCTGTTTTTT; D gene: TRBD2; V gene: TRBV4-1; J gene: TRBJ2-2; clone size: -
CDR3 protein: CASSLSTGGQETQYF; CDR3 DNA: TGTGCCAGCAGCTTATCGACAGGGGGCCAAGAGACCCAGTACTTC; D gene: TRBD1; V gene: TRBV11-2; J gene: TRBJ2-5; clone size: many
CDR3 protein: CSASSGTGLGWNEKLFF; CDR3 DNA: TGCAGTGCCTCCTCCGGGACAGGGTTAGGGTGGAATGAAAAACTGTTTTTT; D gene: TRBD1; V gene: TRBV20-1; J gene: TRBJ1-4; clone size: many